One sample yielded the 6 T cell receptor beta chains listed below, sequenced in a study of memory CD4+ T cells and cytomegalovirus serostatus. The sort gate was single viable CD3+CD4+CD8-CD45RO+ cells for memory CD4+ T cells. TCRdb's table, derived via immunoSEQ multiplex PCR, lists solely in-frame clones and lacks some. Of 70,000 or so clones listed, 60% to 80% are singletons. Sequencing was performed on memory CD4+ T cells from blood. The receptors were sampled from an adult in good health and CMV-seropositive.

A few counts support this clone. This sample also contains other DNA sequences that code for the same CDR3. Here the CDR3 DNA reads TGTGCCAGCAGTGAGGTGTACGAGCAGTACTTC. It codes for CASSEVYEQYF. The chain recombines TRBV2 with TRBJ2-7; no clear D. Germline V gene sequence: CDR1 SNHLY, CDR2 FYNNEI. Trimming stripped 3 bases from V and 4 bases from J, with 4 bases between. This CDR3 is 11 amino acids long.

This chain joins TRBV7-6 and TRBJ1-1; no firm D call. The CDR3 sequence is 13 residues long. The V gene's germline CDR1 is SGHVS and CDR2 FNYEAQ. Trimming removed 5 bases from V and 4 bases from J, with 11 bases in between. CDR3 amino acids: CASSTASTTEAFF. Written as DNA, the CDR3 is TGTGCCAGCAGCACTGCGTCGACCACTGAAGCTTTCTTT.

V is TRBV10-3 and J is TRBJ1-6; the match to TRBD1 covers 9 bases. The CDR3 length is 20 residues. The junction had 16 bases not matched to a gene; V was cut back by 6 bases and J by 1 base. Germline values: CDR1 ENHRY, CDR2 SYGVKD. The CDR3: CAIRGAGTGIQQSYNSPLHF. DNA of the CDR3: TGTGCCATCAGGGGAGCCGGGACAGGGATTCAGCAGTCCTATAATTCACCCCTCCACTTT.

The V call is TRBV7-9, the J call TRBJ1-2, with a possible D match to TRBD1 (6 bases). The germline V gene has CDR1 SEHNR and CDR2 FQNEAQ (reference sequence). The CDR3 sequence is 15 residues long. Deletions cut 5 bases from V and 8 bases from J, with 21 bases between. CDR3 DNA: TGTGCCAGCAGCACCGGGACCATAGGGGGGCGCGGCTACACCTTC. Translating gives CASSTGTIGGRGYTF.

The chain combines TRBV4-3 with TRBJ2-1, with D unresolved. The CDR3 consists of 15 residues. The V end lost 1 base, the J end lost 0 bases, and 7 bases lay between the germline ends. CDR1 is LGHNA, CDR2 YSLEER, per germline. CDR3 DNA sequence: TGCGCCAGCAGCCAAGCCCTCTCCTCCTACAATGAGCAGTTCTTC. Translated: CASSQALSSYNEQFF.

The V and J genes are TRBV15 and TRBJ2-7; D may be TRBD1 (6 bases). The V and J ends lost 0 bases and 7 bases respectively, with 10 bases between them. This CDR3 has 13 amino acids. CDR1 and CDR2 from the germline V gene are LNHNV and YYDKDF (reference sequence). CDR3 bases: TGTGCCACCAGCAGAGAAGGGGGAGTAGAGCAGTACGTC. Translating it yields CATSREGGVEQYV.